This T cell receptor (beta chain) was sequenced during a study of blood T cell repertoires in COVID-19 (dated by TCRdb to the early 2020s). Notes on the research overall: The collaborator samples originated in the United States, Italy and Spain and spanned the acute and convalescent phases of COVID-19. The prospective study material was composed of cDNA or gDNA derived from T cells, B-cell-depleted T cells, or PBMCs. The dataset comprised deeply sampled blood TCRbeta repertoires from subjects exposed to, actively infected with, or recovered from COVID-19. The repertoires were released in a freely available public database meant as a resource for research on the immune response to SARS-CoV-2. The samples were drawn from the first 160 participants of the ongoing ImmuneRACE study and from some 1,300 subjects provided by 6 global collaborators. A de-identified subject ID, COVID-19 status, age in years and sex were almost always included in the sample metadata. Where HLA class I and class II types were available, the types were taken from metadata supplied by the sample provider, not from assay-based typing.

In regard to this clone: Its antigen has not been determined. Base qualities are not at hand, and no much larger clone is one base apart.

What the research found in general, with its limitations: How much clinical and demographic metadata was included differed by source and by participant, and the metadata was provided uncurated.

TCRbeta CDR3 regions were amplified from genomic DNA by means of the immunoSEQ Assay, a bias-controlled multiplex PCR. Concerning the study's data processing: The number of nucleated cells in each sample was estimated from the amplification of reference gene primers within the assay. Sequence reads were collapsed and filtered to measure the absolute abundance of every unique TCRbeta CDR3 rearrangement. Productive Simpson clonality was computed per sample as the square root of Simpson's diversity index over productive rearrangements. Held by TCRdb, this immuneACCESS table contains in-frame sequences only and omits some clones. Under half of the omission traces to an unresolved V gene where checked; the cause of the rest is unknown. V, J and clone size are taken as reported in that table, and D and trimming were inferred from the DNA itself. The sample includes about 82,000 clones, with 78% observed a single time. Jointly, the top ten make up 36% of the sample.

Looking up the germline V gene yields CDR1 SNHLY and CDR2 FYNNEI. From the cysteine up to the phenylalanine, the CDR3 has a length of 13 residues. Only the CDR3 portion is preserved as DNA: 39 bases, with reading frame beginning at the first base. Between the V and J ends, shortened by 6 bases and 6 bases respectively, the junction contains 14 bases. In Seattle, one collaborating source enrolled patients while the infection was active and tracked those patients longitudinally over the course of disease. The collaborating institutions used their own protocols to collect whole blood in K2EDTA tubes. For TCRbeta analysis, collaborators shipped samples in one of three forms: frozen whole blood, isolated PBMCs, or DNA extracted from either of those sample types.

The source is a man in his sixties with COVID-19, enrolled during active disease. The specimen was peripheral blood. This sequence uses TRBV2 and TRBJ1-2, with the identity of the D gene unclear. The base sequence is TGTGCCAGCAGCCGACTCCCGGAGGATGGCTACACCTTC. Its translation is CASSRLPEDGYTF.